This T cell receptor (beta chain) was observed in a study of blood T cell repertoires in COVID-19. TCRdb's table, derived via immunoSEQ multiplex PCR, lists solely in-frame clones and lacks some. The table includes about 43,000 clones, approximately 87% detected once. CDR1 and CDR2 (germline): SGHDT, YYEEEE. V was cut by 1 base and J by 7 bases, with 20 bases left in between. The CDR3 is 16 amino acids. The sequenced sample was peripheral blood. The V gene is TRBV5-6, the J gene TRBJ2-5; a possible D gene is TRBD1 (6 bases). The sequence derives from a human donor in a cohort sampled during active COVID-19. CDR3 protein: CASSLQLGEEGGTQYF. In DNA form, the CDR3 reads TGTGCCAGCAGCTTGCAGTTAGGCGAAGAAGGGGGGACCCAGTACTTC.